The 14 T cell receptor beta chains listed next were all sequenced from one sample in a study of immune cell composition in non-small cell lung cancer. Normal lung was sampled as far from the tumour as possible, at least 3 cm. Data came from immunoSEQ multiplex PCR; TCRdb stores just in-frame clones and leaves some out. The sample holds 5,300 or so clones, approximately 90% seen once. Input material: non-adjacent lung tissue. These receptors came from a human donor with non-small cell lung cancer. Some clones in this sample may be carry-over from other donors' samples.

The V and J genes are TRBV5-1 and TRBJ2-7, with 8 bases that match TRBD2. The V segment lost 7 bases and the J segment 1 base; nucleotides outside the gene matches: 10. The V gene's germline CDR1 is SGHRS and CDR2 YFSETQ. This CDR3 has 15 amino acids. Here the CDR3 DNA reads TGCGCCAGCCACCCCGGGGGGGTCCCATCCTACGAGCAGTACTTC. Translation gives CASHPGGVPSYEQYF.

This chain connects TRBV20-1 to TRBJ2-1; D is perhaps TRBD2 (6 bases). The CDR3 is 11 residues long. Germline V gene data show CDR1 as DFQATT and CDR2 as SNEGSKA (reference sequence). Trimming shortened V by 0 bases and J by 14 bases, and 11 bases separated the two germline ends. CDR3 DNA sequence: TGCAGTGCTAGAGATTACGGGACTGAGTTCTTC. Protein sequence: CSARDYGTEFF.

Here the CDR3 DNA reads TGTGCCAGCAGCCTAGTTAGTGAAGGGACAGGAGCCTACGAGCAGTACTTC. It translates to CASSLVSEGTGAYEQYF. V usage is TRBV7-8 and J usage is TRBJ2-7, with TRBD1 identical over 8 bases. Trimming removed 5 bases from V and 2 bases from J; junction bases left unmatched: 14. This CDR3 region has 17 residues. Germline-derived CDR1 and CDR2 are SGHVS and FQNEAQ. Using reference TRBV7-8 and TRBJ2-7 for the parts outside the CDR3, the full variable domain is GAGVSQSPRYKVAKRGQDVALRCDPISGHVSLFWYQQALGQGPEFLTYFQNEAQLDKSGLPSDRFFAERPEGSVSTLKIQRTQQEDSAVYLCASSLVSEGTGAYEQYFGPGTRLTVT.

The chain uses TRBV7-6 and TRBJ1-2; no reliable D call. This CDR3 has 13 amino acids. Germline V lookup: CDR1 SGHVS, CDR2 FNYEAQ. V shed 2 bases and J shed 3 bases, with 7 bases lying between them. The CDR3 loop is CASSLKRHYGYTF. DNA of the CDR3: TGTGCCAGCAGCTTAAAGCGGCACTATGGCTACACCTTC. Based on the CDR3 plus reference TRBV7-6 and TRBJ1-2, the full variable domain is GAGVSQSPRYKVTKRGQDVALRCDPISGHVSLYWYRQALGQGPEFLTYFNYEAQQDKSGLPNDRFSAERPEGSISTLTIQRTEQRDSAMYRCASSLKRHYGYTFGSGTRLTVV.

Only one count was recorded for this clone. This chain links TRBV2 with TRBJ1-5, with TRBD1 identical over 7 bases. Trimming took 8 bases from V and 7 from J; bases not matched to a gene: 5. Germline-derived CDR1 and CDR2 are SNHLY and FYNNEI. The CDR3 extends over 12 amino acids. CDR3 amino acids: CASRDREQPQHF. The CDR3 coding sequence is TGTGCCAGCCGAGACAGGGAGCAGCCCCAGCATTTT.

The chain links TRBV29-1 to TRBJ2-1; 10 nucleotides agree with TRBD2. Germline V gene data show CDR1 as SQVTM and CDR2 as ANQGSEA. V was clipped by 6 bases and J by 2 bases; unmatched bases: 22. The CDR3 has 20 amino acids. The DNA of the CDR3 is TGCAGCGTCCCCCAAGGGGTACAAGGAGTACTAGCGGGACCCTACAATGAGCAGTTCTTC. Its protein product is CSVPQGVQGVLAGPYNEQFF.

The V call is TRBV11-2, the J call TRBJ1-2; 7 bases fit TRBD1. The CDR3 loop spans 13 amino acids. Germline CDR1 SGHAT, CDR2 FQNNGV. Losses at the gene ends were 4 bases for V and 10 bases for J; bases not matched to a gene: 9. Here the CDR3 DNA reads TGTGCCAGCAGCTCACCGGGACAGCGAAACTACACCTTC. It encodes CASSSPGQRNYTF. Full variable domain (missing parts from reference TRBV11-2 and TRBJ1-2): EAGVAQSPRYKIIEKRQSVAFWCNPISGHATLYWYQQILGQGPKLLIQFQNNGVVDDSQLPKDRFSAERLKGVDSTLKIQPAKLEDSAVYLCASSSPGQRNYTFGSGTRLTVV.

The chain links TRBV29-1 to TRBJ2-7; tentatively, D is TRBD1 (6 bases). The ends were cut back, 7 bases at V and 0 bases at J, with 13 bases in the middle. Germline V gene lookup returns CDR1 SQVTM and CDR2 ANQGSEA. This CDR3 spans 13 amino acids. The CDR3 nucleotides read TGCAGCGCTGTACAGGGTCACTCCTACGAGCAGTACTTC. This gives the protein CSAVQGHSYEQYF.

V usage is TRBV10-3 and J usage is TRBJ2-3, with D possibly TRBD2 on 6 matching bases. V was shortened by 0 bases and J by 2 bases, with 18 bases between the two germline ends. Germline loops: CDR1 ENHRY, CDR2 SYGVKD. CDR3 size: 18 residues. The CDR3: CAISESTLAFSATDTQYF. The CDR3, as DNA: TGTGCCATCAGTGAGTCGACGCTAGCGTTTAGTGCCACAGATACGCAGTATTTT.

This clone was observed once. The V and J genes are TRBV5-1 and TRBJ2-3, with 8 bases aligning to TRBD2. The CDR3 has 17 amino acids. With 1 base clipped from V and 2 bases from J, the junction kept 9 bases outside the gene matches. Looked up from germline, CDR1 is SGHRS and CDR2 is YFSETQ. As DNA, the CDR3 is TGCGCCAGCAGCTTGTCCTTAGCGGGGCCCACCACAGATACGCAGTATTTT. This encodes CASSLSLAGPTTDTQYF.

This clone occurred once. The rearrangement links TRBV28 to TRBJ2-1, with TRBD2 matching 11 bases. This CDR3 is built from 17 residues. V dropped 4 bases and J dropped 7; count of bases not matched to a gene: 12. Germline V gene sequence: CDR1 MDHEN, CDR2 SYDVKM. The CDR3 here is CASSSHITSGRRNEQFF. The CDR3 DNA sequence: TGTGCCAGCAGTTCCCACATTACTAGCGGGAGAAGGAATGAGCAGTTCTTC. Together with reference TRBV28 and TRBJ2-1, the CDR3 gives the full variable domain: DVKVTQSSRYLVKRTGEKVFLECVQDMDHENMFWYRQDPGLGLRLIYFSYDVKMKEKGDIPEGYSVSREKKERFSLILESASTNQTSMYLCASSSHITSGRRNEQFFGPGTRLTVL.

The rearrangement joins TRBV11-2 to TRBJ2-1; weak D call: TRBD2 (6 bases). Trimming took off 1 base at V and 8 bases at J, with 6 bases between the two ends. The CDR3 length is 12 residues. Germline values: CDR1 SGHAT, CDR2 FQNNGV. This CDR3 is CASSLAGDEQFF. The CDR3, as DNA: TGTGCCAGCAGCTTAGCGGGGGATGAGCAGTTCTTC. Variable domain in full (rest from reference TRBV11-2 and TRBJ2-1): EAGVAQSPRYKIIEKRQSVAFWCNPISGHATLYWYQQILGQGPKLLIQFQNNGVVDDSQLPKDRFSAERLKGVDSTLKIQPAKLEDSAVYLCASSLAGDEQFFGPGTRLTVL.

Comments on this clone: A read error may account for a junction end that differs from germline. The chain employs TRBV7-7 and TRBJ2-5; maybe TRBD2 (5 bases). The CDR3 consists of 15 residues. Germline CDR1 reads SSHAT; CDR2 reads FNYEAQ (reference sequence). CDR3 sequence reads: CASSSTRQGGETQYF. The CDR3 DNA reads TGTGCTAGCAGCTCAACTAGACAAGGCGGGGAGACCCAGTACTTC.

V and J are TRBV28 and TRBJ1-5; D may be TRBD1 (5 bases). CDR1 MDHEN and CDR2 SYDVKM come from the germline V gene. CDR3 length: 13 amino acids. V lost 6 bases, J lost 5 bases, and 11 bases lay in between. The DNA for the CDR3 is TGTGCCAGCAGGCACAGGTCGGATCAGCCCCAGCATTTT. Protein sequence: CASRHRSDQPQHF.